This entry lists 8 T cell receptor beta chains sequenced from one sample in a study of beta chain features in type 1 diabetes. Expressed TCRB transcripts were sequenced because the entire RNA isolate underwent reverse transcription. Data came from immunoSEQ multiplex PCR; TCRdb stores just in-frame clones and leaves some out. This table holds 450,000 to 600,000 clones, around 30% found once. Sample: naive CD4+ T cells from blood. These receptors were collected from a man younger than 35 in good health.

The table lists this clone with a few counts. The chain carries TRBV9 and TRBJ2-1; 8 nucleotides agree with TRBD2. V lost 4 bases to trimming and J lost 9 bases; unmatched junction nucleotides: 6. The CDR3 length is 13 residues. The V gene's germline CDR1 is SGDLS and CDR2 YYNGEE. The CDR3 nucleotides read TGTGCCAGCAGCTCAGGACTAGCCTCTGAGCAGTTCTTC. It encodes CASSSGLASEQFF.

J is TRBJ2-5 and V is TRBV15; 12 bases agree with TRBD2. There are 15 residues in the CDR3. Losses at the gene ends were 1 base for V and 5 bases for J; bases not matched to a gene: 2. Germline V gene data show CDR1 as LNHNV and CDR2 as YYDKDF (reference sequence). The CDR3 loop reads CATSRGLAGEETQYF. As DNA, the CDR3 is TGTGCCACCAGCAGAGGACTAGCGGGAGAGGAGACCCAGTACTTC. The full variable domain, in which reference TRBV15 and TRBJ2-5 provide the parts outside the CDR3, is DAMVIQNPRYQVTQFGKPVTLSCSQTLNHNVMYWYQQKSSQAPKLLFHYYDKDFNNEADTPDNFQSRRPNTSFCFLDIRSPGLGDTAMYLCATSRGLAGEETQYFGPGTRLLVL.

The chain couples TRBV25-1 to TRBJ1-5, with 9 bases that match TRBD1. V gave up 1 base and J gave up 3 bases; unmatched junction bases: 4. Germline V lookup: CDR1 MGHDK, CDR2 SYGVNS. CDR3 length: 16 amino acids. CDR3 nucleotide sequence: TGTGCCAGCAGTGAATCCTGGACAGGGGACAATCAGCCCCAGCATTTT. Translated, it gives CASSESWTGDNQPQHF.

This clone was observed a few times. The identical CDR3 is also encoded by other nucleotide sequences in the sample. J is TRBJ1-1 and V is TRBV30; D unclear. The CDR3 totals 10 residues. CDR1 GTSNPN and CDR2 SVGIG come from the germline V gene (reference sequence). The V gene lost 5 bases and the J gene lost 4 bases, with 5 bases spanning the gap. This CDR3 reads CAWGRTEAFF. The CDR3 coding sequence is TGTGCCTGGGGACGCACTGAAGCTTTCTTT.

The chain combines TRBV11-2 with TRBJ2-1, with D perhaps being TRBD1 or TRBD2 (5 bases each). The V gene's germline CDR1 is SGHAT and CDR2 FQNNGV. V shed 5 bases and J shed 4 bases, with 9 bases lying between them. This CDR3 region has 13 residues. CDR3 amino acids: CASSRDPYNEQFF. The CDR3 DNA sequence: TGTGCCAGCAGCCGGGACCCTTACAATGAGCAGTTCTTC.

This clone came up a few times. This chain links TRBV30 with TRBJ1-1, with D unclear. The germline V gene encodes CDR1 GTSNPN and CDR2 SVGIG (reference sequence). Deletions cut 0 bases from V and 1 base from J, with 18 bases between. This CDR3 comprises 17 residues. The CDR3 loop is CAWSVGRIWDENTEAFF. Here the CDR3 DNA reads TGTGCCTGGAGTGTAGGCAGAATATGGGATGAGAACACTGAAGCTTTCTTT.

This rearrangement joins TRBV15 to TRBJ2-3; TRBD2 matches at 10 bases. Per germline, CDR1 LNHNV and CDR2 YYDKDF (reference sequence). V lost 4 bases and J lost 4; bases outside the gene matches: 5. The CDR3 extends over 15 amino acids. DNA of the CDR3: TGTGCCACCAGCACTAGCGGGAGTGGGCCAGATACGCAGTATTTT. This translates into CATSTSGSGPDTQYF.

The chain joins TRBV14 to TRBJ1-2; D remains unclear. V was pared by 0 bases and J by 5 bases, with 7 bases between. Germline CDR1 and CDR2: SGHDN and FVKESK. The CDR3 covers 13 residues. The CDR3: CASSQDRTYGYTF. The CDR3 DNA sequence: TGTGCCAGCAGCCAAGATCGGACTTATGGCTACACCTTC.